In this sample, the clone carrying this T cell receptor (beta chain) turned up once. Its specificity is unknown. The entry originates in a study of T cell responses to AZD1222 COVID-19 vaccine. Study-wide results and limits: The study found vaccine-associated CD4 TCRs spanning spike, dominant at 160-218 and 743-854. Recipients of AZD1222 seropositive at baseline numbered only five or six.

Method: immunoSEQ multiplex PCR; TCRdb's copy keeps in-frame clones and lacks some. The sample lists 120,000 to 150,000 clones; more than 85% were seen once. This clonotype originated in an adult in good health. Sequencing used peripheral blood, obtained on day 0 of MenACWY control vaccination.

CDR3 nucleotides: TGTGCCAGCAGCTTGCGAGGGTCAAACACCATATATTTT. It specifies CASSLRGSNTIYF. V and J are TRBV11-2 and TRBJ1-3; D remains unclear. The V end lost 3 bases, the J end lost 6 bases, and 9 bases lay between the germline ends. Germline CDR1 is SGHAT and CDR2 is FQNNGV. The CDR3 contains 13 residues.